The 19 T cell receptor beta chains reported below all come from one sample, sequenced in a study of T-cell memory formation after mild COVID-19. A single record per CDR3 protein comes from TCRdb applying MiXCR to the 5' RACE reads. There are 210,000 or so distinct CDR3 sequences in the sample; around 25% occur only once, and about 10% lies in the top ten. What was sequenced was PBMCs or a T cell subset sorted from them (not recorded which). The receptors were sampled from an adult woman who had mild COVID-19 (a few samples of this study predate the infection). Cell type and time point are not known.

The CDR3 DNA is TGTGCCACCAGTGATTTCGCAGCTGGAGGGGAGACCCAGTACTTC. Its translation is CATSDFAAGGETQYF. This chain links TRBV24-1 with TRBJ2-5; tentatively, D is TRBD2 (6 bases). The CDR3 is 15 residues long. Per germline, CDR1 KGHDR and CDR2 SFDVKD. V gave up 1 base and J gave up 5 bases, with 13 bases separating them.

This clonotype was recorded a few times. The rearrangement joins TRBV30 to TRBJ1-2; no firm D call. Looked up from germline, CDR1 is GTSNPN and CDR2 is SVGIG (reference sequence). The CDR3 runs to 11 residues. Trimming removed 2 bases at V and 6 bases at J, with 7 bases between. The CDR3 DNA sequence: TGTGCCTGGAGTCCTCAGAATGGCTACACCTTC. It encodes CAWSPQNGYTF.

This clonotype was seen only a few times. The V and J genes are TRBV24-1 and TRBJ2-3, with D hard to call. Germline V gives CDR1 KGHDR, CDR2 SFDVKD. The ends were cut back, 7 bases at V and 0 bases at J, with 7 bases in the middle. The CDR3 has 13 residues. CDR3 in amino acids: CATSGTSTDTQYF. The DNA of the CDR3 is TGTGCCACCAGCGGAACTAGCACAGATACGCAGTATTTT.

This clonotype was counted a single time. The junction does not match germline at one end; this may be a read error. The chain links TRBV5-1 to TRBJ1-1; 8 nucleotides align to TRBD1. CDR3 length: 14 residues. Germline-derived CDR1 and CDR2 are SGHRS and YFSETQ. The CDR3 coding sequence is TGCTCCAGCAGCCCAGGACAGGGACACACTGAAGCTTTCTTT. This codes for CSSSPGQGHTEAFF.

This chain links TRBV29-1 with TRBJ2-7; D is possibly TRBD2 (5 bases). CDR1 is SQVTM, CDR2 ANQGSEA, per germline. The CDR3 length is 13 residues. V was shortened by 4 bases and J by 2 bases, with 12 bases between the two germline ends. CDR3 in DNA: TGCAGCGTTGTCCCAGGAGCGGCCTACGAGCAGTACTTC. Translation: CSVVPGAAYEQYF.

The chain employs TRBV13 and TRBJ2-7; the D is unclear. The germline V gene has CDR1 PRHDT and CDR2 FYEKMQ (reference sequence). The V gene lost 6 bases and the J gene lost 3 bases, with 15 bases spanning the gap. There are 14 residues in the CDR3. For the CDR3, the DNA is TGTGCCAGCAGTCACACCCGTGCGAGCTACGAGCAGTACTTC. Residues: CASSHTRASYEQYF. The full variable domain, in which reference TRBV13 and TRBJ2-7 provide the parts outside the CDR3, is AAGVIQSPRHLIKEKRETATLKCYPIPRHDTVYWYQQGPGQDPQFLISFYEKMQSDKGSIPDRFSAQQFSDYHSELNMSSLELGDSALYFCASSHTRASYEQYFGPGTRLTVT.

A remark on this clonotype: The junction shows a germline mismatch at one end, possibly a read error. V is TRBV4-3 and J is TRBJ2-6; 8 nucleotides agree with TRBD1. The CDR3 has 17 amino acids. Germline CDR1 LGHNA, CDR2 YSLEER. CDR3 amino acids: CASIQGQGSSGANVLTF. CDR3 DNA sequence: TGCGCCAGCATCCAAGGACAGGGCAGCTCTGGGGCCAACGTCCTGACTTTC.

CDR3 bases: TGTGCCAGCAGCTCGGTTACGGGGTGGGAGACCCAGTACTTC. Encoded protein: CASSSVTGWETQYF. This chain uses TRBV11-2 with TRBJ2-5; a possible D gene is TRBD2 (5 bases). V lost 4 bases and J 5 bases, leaving 14 bases between the germline ends. This CDR3 comprises 14 residues. The germline CDR1 and CDR2 sequences are SGHAT and FQNNGV.

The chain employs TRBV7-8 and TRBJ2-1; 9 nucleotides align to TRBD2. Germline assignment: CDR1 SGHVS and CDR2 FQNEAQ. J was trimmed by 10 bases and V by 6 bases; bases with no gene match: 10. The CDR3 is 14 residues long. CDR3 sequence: CASRHRLAELEQFF. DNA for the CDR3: TGTGCCAGCAGGCACCGACTAGCGGAGCTCGAGCAGTTCTTC.

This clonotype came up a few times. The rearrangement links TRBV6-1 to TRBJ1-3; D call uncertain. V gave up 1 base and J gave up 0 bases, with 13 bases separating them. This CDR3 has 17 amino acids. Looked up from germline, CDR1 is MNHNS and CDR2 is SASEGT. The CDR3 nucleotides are TGTGCCAGCAGTGAAGTGGGAACGATCTCCTCTGGAAACACCATATATTTT. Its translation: CASSEVGTISSGNTIYF.

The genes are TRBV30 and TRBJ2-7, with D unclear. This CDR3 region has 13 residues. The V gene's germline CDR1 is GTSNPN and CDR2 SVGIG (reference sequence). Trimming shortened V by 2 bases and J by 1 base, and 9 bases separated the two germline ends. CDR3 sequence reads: CAWSFTGSYEQYF. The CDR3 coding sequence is TGTGCCTGGAGTTTTACGGGTTCCTACGAGCAGTACTTC.

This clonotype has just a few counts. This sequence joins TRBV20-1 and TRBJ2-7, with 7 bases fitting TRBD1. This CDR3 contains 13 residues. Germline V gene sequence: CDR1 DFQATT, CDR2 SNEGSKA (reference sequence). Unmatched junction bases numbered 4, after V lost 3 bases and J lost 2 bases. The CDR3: CSARDRPTYEQYF. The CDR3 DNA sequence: TGCAGTGCTAGGGACAGGCCTACCTACGAGCAGTACTTC.

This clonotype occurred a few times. CDR3 DNA: TGTGCCAGCAGCATACGACGCCAAAATGAGCAGTTCTTC. This sequence encodes CASSIRRQNEQFF. The chain carries TRBV11-1 and TRBJ2-1; D remains ambiguous. This CDR3 has 13 amino acids. V was shortened by 5 bases and J by 7 bases, with 12 bases between the two germline ends. CDR1 is SGHAT, CDR2 FQDESV, per germline (reference sequence).

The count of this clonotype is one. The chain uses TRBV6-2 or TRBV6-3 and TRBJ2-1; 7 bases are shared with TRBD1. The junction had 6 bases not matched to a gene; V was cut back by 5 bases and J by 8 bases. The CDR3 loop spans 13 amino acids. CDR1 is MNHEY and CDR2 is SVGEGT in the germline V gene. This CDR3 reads CASSADRADEQFF. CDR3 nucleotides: TGTGCCAGCAGTGCTGACAGGGCTGATGAGCAGTTCTTC.

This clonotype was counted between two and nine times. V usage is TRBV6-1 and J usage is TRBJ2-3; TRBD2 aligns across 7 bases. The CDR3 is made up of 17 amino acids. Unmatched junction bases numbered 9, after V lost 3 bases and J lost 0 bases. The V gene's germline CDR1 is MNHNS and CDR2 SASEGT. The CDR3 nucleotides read TGTGCCAGCAGTGACTCGGCTAGCGGACCTAGCACAGATACGCAGTATTTT. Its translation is CASSDSASGPSTDTQYF.

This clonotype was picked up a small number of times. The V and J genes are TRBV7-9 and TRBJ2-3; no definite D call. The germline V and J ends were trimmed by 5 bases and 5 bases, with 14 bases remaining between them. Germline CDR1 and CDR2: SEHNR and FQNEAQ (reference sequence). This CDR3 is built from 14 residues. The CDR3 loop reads CASSAVPYRDTQYF. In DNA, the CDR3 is TGTGCCAGCAGCGCGGTACCTTACAGAGATACGCAGTATTTT.

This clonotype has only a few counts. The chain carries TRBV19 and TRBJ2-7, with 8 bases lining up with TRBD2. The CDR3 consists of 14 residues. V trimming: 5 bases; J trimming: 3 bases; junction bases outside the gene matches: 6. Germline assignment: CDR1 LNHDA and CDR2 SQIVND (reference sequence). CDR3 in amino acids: CASSPQLADYEQYF. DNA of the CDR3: TGTGCCAGTAGTCCCCAACTAGCGGACTACGAGCAGTACTTC.

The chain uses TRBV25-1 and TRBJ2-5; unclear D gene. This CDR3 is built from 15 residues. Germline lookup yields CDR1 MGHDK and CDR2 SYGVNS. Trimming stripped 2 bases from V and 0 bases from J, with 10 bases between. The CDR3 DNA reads TGTGCCAGCAGTGAACGGCAGCCCGACCAAGAGACCCAGTACTTC. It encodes CASSERQPDQETQYF.

The CDR3 spells CAISAGQGNQPQHF. The CDR3, as DNA: TGTGCCATCAGTGCGGGACAGGGAAATCAGCCCCAGCATTTT. The V gene is TRBV10-3, the J gene TRBJ1-5; TRBD1 aligns across 9 bases. CDR1 and CDR2 (germline): ENHRY, SYGVKD. This CDR3 contains 14 residues. The ends lost 4 bases at V and 4 bases at J; junction bases unmatched: 2.